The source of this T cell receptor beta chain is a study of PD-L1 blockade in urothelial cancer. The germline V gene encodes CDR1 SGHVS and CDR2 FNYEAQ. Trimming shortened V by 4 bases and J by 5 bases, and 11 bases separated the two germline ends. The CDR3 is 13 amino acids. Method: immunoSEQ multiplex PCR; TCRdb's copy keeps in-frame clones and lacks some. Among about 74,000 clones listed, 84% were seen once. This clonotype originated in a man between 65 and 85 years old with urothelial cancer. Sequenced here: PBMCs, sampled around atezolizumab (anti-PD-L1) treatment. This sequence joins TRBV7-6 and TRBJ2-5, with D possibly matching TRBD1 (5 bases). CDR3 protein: CASSSSGWETQYF. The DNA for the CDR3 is TGTGCCAGCAGCTCCTCAGGGTGGGAGACCCAGTACTTC.